This T cell receptor beta chain is drawn from a study of tumour-infiltrating T cells in Burkitt lymphoma (dated by TCRdb to 2018 to 2021). Regarding the study in general: The Burkitt lymphoma cohort comprised 82 patients and spanned all epidemiological subtypes of the disease. Clinical outcome was correlated with TCR repertoire data, and overall and progression-free survival were found to be predicted by productive clonality independently of established prognosticators, including age at diagnosis.

Spanning cysteine to phenylalanine, the CDR3 consists of 16 amino acids. Just the 48-base CDR3 DNA is kept, in frame starting at base 1. Ends trimmed: V by 2 bases, J by 3 bases; bases unmatched to a gene: 6. Sequences KGHSH (CDR1) and LQKENI (CDR2) are obtained from the germline V gene. Library preparation was by the immunoSEQ multiplex PCR assay. TCRdb mirrors the immuneACCESS table, restricted to in-frame sequences. Some clones are absent from its copies; in checked studies, under half trace to an unresolved V gene, and the reason for the others is unknown. Counted in this sample were roughly 470 clones; about a sixth of them appeared once. The top ten clones comprise roughly 65% of the sample. The paper's findings and limits, for the study overall: Several public clonotypes were found to be shared across numerous Burkitt lymphoma patients, which suggests a shared tumour neoantigen selection that is absent from diffuse large B-cell lymphoma.

This clone is large (0.1 to 1%). The antigen this receptor binds is unknown. Per-nucleotide qualities are absent, and no much larger clonotype sits a single base away. The sample comprised tumor tissue. The V and J genes are TRBV18 and TRBJ2-3; 9 central bases correspond to TRBD1. The sequence came from a human donor with Burkitt lymphoma. The nucleotide sequence is TGTGCCAGCTCACCATCCACAGGGGGCTTGACAGATACGCAGTATTTT. Its translation reads: CASSPSTGGLTDTQYF.